This TCR beta chain was recorded in a study of blood T cells in healthy people across ages. At the level of the study: Template-switching capture recovered about one barcoded beta molecule per two T cells. General observations from the study: Not knowing donor CMV status may have confounded expanded clonotype changes.

The CDR3 contains 14 residues. V lost 5 bases, J lost 4 bases, and 6 bases stayed unmatched. CDR1 is MDHEN and CDR2 is SYDVKM in the germline V gene. Roughly 9.2 milliliters was the volume of peripheral blood drawn from each donor. Worth noting for this clonotype: Antigen specificity is unknown.

Sample-barcoded 5' priming and a J-beta primer mix drove a second PCR of about 6 to 11 cycles. TCRdb re-called the 5' RACE reads through MiXCR, storing one row per CDR3 protein. The data contain about 730,000 distinct CDR3 sequences, more than 40% of them singletons. The gene calls are TRBV28 and TRBJ1-2; TRBD1 matches at 8 bases. This receptor was obtained from a woman aged 55-69 years in good health. Source material: blood. The CDR3 region is CASSPGGYGYGYTF. The CDR3 nucleotides read TGTGCCAGCAGTCCAGGGGGCTACGGCTATGGCTACACCTTC.